This TCR beta chain was obtained from a study of T cell clonotyping in hematopoietic cell transplantation. This CDR3 comprises 14 residues. The germline gives CDR1 MDHEN, CDR2 SYDVKM. J was trimmed by 8 bases and V by 7 bases; bases with no gene match: 13. Generated by immunoSEQ multiplex PCR, the TCRdb table keeps only in-frame clones and is missing some. The sample consists of a few thousand clones, around nine tenths of them appearing once. Material: peripheral blood mononuclear cells, obtained 100 days after allogeneic stem cell transplant. This chain uses TRBV28 with TRBJ1-1; 7 bases are shared with TRBD1. The source is a male patient aged 70 to 79 who had an allogeneic stem cell transplant from an unrelated donor, so T cells may come from the graft donor. Some clones in this sample may be carry-over from other donors' samples. The CDR3 DNA reads TGTGCCAGCATCCTGGGGGGGACAGTGGCCGAAGCTTTCTTT. It specifies CASILGGTVAEAFF.